This TCR beta chain was sequenced for a study of neurological immune-mediated disorders. This sample's time point: longitudinal time-point 1 (baseline). The unsorted libraries originated from 2 million PBMCs kept at -80 C. This clonotype was counted between two and nine times. The CDR3 has 15 residues. V was cut by 7 bases and J by 2 bases, with 15 bases left in between. Looked up from germline, CDR1 is MNHEY and CDR2 is SVGEGT. The authors produced cDNA by 5'RACE using 10-nucleotide random UMIs. TCRdb re-called the 5' RACE reads with MiXCR, one entry per CDR3 protein. The repertoire holds tens of thousands of distinct CDR3 sequences, with roughly a tenth as singletons.

The sample consisted of PBMCs. V usage is TRBV6-2 or TRBV6-3 and J usage is TRBJ2-1; D may be TRBD2 (6 bases). The receptor was derived from a male donor with HTLV-1-associated myelopathy (HAM/TSP). The chain's CDR3 is CASTPWGEAYNEQFF. CDR3 coding DNA: TGTGCCAGCACCCCTTGGGGGGAGGCCTACAATGAGCAGTTCTTC.